The 25 T cell receptor beta chains reported below all come from one sample, sequenced in a study of cytomegalovirus exposure and HLA in healthy donors. With 60 Vbeta and 13 Jbeta primers, the PCR was carried out. The method was immunoSEQ multiplex PCR; TCRdb's version includes in-frame clones alone and lacks a portion of them. This sample carries 60,000 to 85,000 clones, with approximately 15% going to the ten biggest clones. Sample: PBMCs. These receptors came from a man aged 45-65 years in good health and CMV-seropositive.

The chain employs TRBV19 and TRBJ1-6; D gene uncertain. This CDR3 is 15 amino acids long. V lost 5 bases, J lost 10 bases, and 18 bases lay in between. Germline CDR1 is LNHDA and CDR2 is SQIVND (reference sequence). The CDR3, as DNA: TGTGCCAGTAGTGCCCCCGGCGGGGTCTGGTCACCCCTCCACTTT. Encoded protein: CASSAPGGVWSPLHF.

The gene calls are TRBV6-1 and TRBJ2-5; 7 bases agree with TRBD2. V lost 4 bases and J lost 4; bases outside the gene matches: 6. The CDR3 has 14 residues. Germline CDR1 MNHNS, CDR2 SASEGT. The CDR3 protein is CASSAPPGGETQYF. Here the CDR3 DNA reads TGTGCCAGCAGTGCCCCTCCGGGGGGAGAGACCCAGTACTTC.

The V and J genes are TRBV6-1 and TRBJ1-1; D unresolved. Trimming took 5 bases from V and 7 from J, leaving 5 bases between them. The CDR3 sequence is 10 residues long. Germline CDR1 is MNHNS and CDR2 is SASEGT. The CDR3: CASSPSEAFF. The CDR3 region has the DNA TGTGCCAGCAGTCCTAGTGAAGCTTTCTTT.

The V gene is TRBV11-2, the J gene TRBJ1-1; D gene unclear. The V gene's germline CDR1 is SGHAT and CDR2 FQNNGV. Trimming pared 1 base from V and 1 base from J, leaving 4 bases between. The CDR3 is made up of 13 amino acids. The CDR3 region is CASSLGRNTEAFF. The CDR3 region has the DNA TGTGCCAGCAGCTTAGGGAGGAACACTGAAGCTTTCTTT.

In terms of frequency, this clone is medium-sized. This chain connects TRBV15 to TRBJ2-3, with 12 nucleotides matching TRBD2. Germline V gene sequence: CDR1 LNHNV, CDR2 YYDKDF (reference sequence). Trimming at V came to 0 bases and at J to 0 bases, leaving 4 bases not matched to a gene. CDR3 length: 18 residues. DNA of the CDR3: TGTGCCACCAGCAGAGAACTAGCGGGAGGCCCTAGCACAGATACGCAGTATTTT. As protein: CATSRELAGGPSTDTQYF. The entire variable domain, with the rest obtained from reference TRBV15 and TRBJ2-3, is as follows: DAMVIQNPRYQVTQFGKPVTLSCSQTLNHNVMYWYQQKSSQAPKLLFHYYDKDFNNEADTPDNFQSRRPNTSFCFLDIRSPGLGDTAMYLCATSRELAGGPSTDTQYFGPGTRLTVL.

The V and J genes are TRBV2 and TRBJ2-5; TRBD2 aligns across 14 bases. The CDR3 is made up of 17 amino acids. The V gene's germline CDR1 is SNHLY and CDR2 FYNNEI. The J segment lost 3 bases and the V segment lost 4 bases, leaving 7 bases of the junction unmatched. The CDR3: CASSAGLAGGGKETQYF. The CDR3 DNA reads TGTGCCAGCAGTGCTGGACTAGCGGGAGGAGGAAAAGAGACCCAGTACTTC.

The chain employs TRBV6-6 and TRBJ1-1, with 12 bases identical to TRBD1. The CDR3 is made up of 15 amino acids. After removal of 6 bases from V and 5 bases from J, the junction contained 7 bases not matched to a gene. Germline V CDR1 and CDR2: MNHNY, SVGAGI (reference sequence). The CDR3 nucleotides are TGTGCCAGCAGGACGGGACAGGGGGCGCAAACTGAAGCTTTCTTT. Translation gives CASRTGQGAQTEAFF.

V usage is TRBV4-1 and J usage is TRBJ1-4; D is uncertain. This CDR3 contains 17 residues. Germline V CDR1 and CDR2: MGHRA, YSYEKL. The germline V and J ends were trimmed by 0 bases and 2 bases, with 13 bases remaining between them. The CDR3 is CASSQDHRAETNEKLFF. CDR3 nucleotide sequence: TGCGCCAGCAGCCAAGACCACAGAGCCGAGACTAATGAAAAACTGTTTTTT.

The CDR3 protein is CASSEVRVNYGYTF. The CDR3 DNA follows: TGTGCCAGCAGTGAAGTCAGGGTAAACTATGGCTACACCTTC. The chain joins TRBV2 to TRBJ1-2, with D perhaps matching TRBD1 (5 bases). The V gene lost 1 base and the J gene lost 2 bases, with 8 bases spanning the gap. The CDR3 loop spans 14 amino acids. Germline V lookup: CDR1 SNHLY, CDR2 FYNNEI.

The CDR3, as DNA: TGTGCCAGCAGCCAAGGAGGGATCCAAGAGACCCAGTACTTC. It codes for CASSQGGIQETQYF. The chain combines TRBV6-5 with TRBJ2-5, with D tentatively TRBD2 (6 bases). The CDR3 runs 14 residues. The V gene's germline CDR1 is MNHEY and CDR2 SVGAGI. V lost 6 bases and J lost 1, with 12 bases in between.

The chain combines TRBV28 with TRBJ2-5, with D maybe TRBD1 (5 bases). From germline, CDR1 is MDHEN and CDR2 SYDVKM. This CDR3 is built from 12 residues. V lost 2 bases, J lost 10 bases, and 11 bases lay in between. This CDR3 is CASSLNLRDQYF. The CDR3 DNA follows: TGTGCCAGCAGTTTAAACCTCAGGGACCAGTACTTC.

This chain joins TRBV11-2 and TRBJ1-4; TRBD1 matches at 7 bases. The CDR3 runs 14 residues. Per germline, CDR1 SGHAT and CDR2 FQNNGV. The V gene end was trimmed by 2 bases and the J gene end by 11 bases; junction bases not matched to a gene: 8. The CDR3 spells CASSLSRDRMKLFF. CDR3 bases: TGTGCCAGCAGCTTAAGCCGGGACAGAATGAAACTGTTTTTT.

This sequence joins TRBV18 and TRBJ1-2, with D maybe TRBD1 (6 bases). Per the germline V gene, CDR1 is KGHSH and CDR2 is LQKENI. V lost 1 base to trimming and J lost 8 bases, with 11 bases between them. This CDR3 has 13 residues. CDR3 DNA: TGTGCCAGCTCACCACTGGCAGGGGAAGGCTACACCTTC. Protein: CASSPLAGEGYTF.

This chain uses TRBV28 with TRBJ1-6, with D unclear. CDR1 is MDHEN and CDR2 is SYDVKM in the germline V gene. V dropped 5 bases and J dropped 7 bases, with 18 bases sitting between them. This CDR3 is built from 16 residues. The CDR3 loop is CASSQLDRLKNSPLHF. For the CDR3, the DNA is TGTGCCAGCAGTCAGCTAGACCGCCTGAAGAATTCACCCCTCCACTTT.

V and J are TRBV9 and TRBJ2-2; D may be TRBD2 (6 bases). CDR3 length: 15 amino acids. Germline loops: CDR1 SGDLS, CDR2 YYNGEE. Trimming shortened V by 3 bases and J by 8 bases, and 17 bases separated the two germline ends. As DNA, the CDR3 is TGTGCCAGCAGCGCCCAAGACGGGAGAGTGGGGGAGCTGTTTTTT. Translated: CASSAQDGRVGELFF.

This chain joins TRBV28 and TRBJ1-1, with D perhaps matching TRBD1 (6 bases). The CDR3 contains 15 residues. The germline V gene encodes CDR1 MDHEN and CDR2 SYDVKM. The ends were cut back, 5 bases at V and 4 bases at J, with 17 bases in the middle. The CDR3 DNA follows: TGTGCCAGCAGTGGCCTAGGGGGGGGAGGCACTGAAGCTTTCTTT. This translates into CASSGLGGGGTEAFF. The full variable domain, its missing parts supplied by reference TRBV28 and TRBJ1-1, is DVKVTQSSRYLVKRTGEKVFLECVQDMDHENMFWYRQDPGLGLRLIYFSYDVKMKEKGDIPEGYSVSREKKERFSLILESASTNQTSMYLCASSGLGGGGTEAFFGQGTRLTVV.

The chain employs TRBV18 and TRBJ1-1, with 7 bases fitting TRBD1. The CDR3 contains 14 residues. Germline V gene sequence: CDR1 KGHSH, CDR2 LQKENI. V lost 4 bases, J lost 3 bases, and 5 bases stayed unmatched. CDR3 sequence: CASSQSTGDTEAFF. CDR3 coding DNA: TGTGCCAGCTCACAATCCACAGGGGACACTGAAGCTTTCTTT.

V is TRBV5-1 and J is TRBJ1-1; weak D call: TRBD1 (5 bases). Per germline, CDR1 SGHRS and CDR2 YFSETQ. This CDR3 is built from 14 residues. The V end lost 6 bases, the J end lost 4 bases, and 16 bases lay between the germline ends. This CDR3 reads CASTWGGEATEAFF. The CDR3 DNA reads TGCGCCAGCACGTGGGGGGGGGAAGCCACTGAAGCTTTCTTT. Full variable domain (outside the CDR3, taken from reference TRBV5-1 and TRBJ1-1): KAGVTQTPRYLIKTRGQQVTLSCSPISGHRSVSWYQQTPGQGLQFLFEYFSETQRNKGNFPGRFSGRQFSNSRSEMNVSTLELGDSALYLCASTWGGEATEAFFGQGTRLTVV.

The rearrangement joins TRBV20-1 to TRBJ2-1; D ambiguous. V lost 5 bases to trimming and J lost 7 bases, with 6 bases between them. This CDR3 is 10 amino acids long. The germline V gene has CDR1 DFQATT and CDR2 SNEGSKA (reference sequence). The CDR3 sequence is CSAYKNEQFF. The CDR3 DNA reads as TGCAGTGCTTACAAGAATGAGCAGTTCTTC.

The V call is TRBV6-6, the J call TRBJ2-7; D gene ambiguous. Germline CDR1 is MNHNY and CDR2 is SVGAGI (reference sequence). CDR3 length: 15 residues. V lost 0 bases, J lost 2 bases, and 11 bases lay in between. CDR3 bases: TGTGCCAGCAGTTACTCTACAGCCCAGGCCTACGAGCAGTACTTC. This gives the protein CASSYSTAQAYEQYF.

The rearrangement joins TRBV18 to TRBJ2-6; possible D gene TRBD2, 6 bases. V lost 3 bases, J lost 1 base, and 7 bases lay in between. From germline, CDR1 is KGHSH and CDR2 LQKENI. This CDR3 is 15 amino acids long. CDR3 coding DNA: TGTGCCAGCTCACCGGGGGGATCTGGGGCCAACGTCCTGACTTTC. Protein sequence: CASSPGGSGANVLTF.

The chain carries TRBV6-1 and TRBJ2-3; D remains unclear. Germline CDR1 MNHNS, CDR2 SASEGT. V gave up 7 bases and J gave up 1 base, with 9 bases separating them. The CDR3 consists of 13 residues. Written as DNA, the CDR3 is TGTGCCAGCATTTCGTCGGGCACAGATACGCAGTATTTT. Protein product: CASISSGTDTQYF.

The V and J genes are TRBV29-1 and TRBJ2-3, with D possibly matching TRBD1 (5 bases). Germline V gives CDR1 SQVTM, CDR2 ANQGSEA. The CDR3 runs 12 residues. V gave up 8 bases and J gave up 1 base, with 10 bases separating them. CDR3 loop: CSFSTGTDTQYF. The CDR3 region has the DNA TGCAGCTTTTCGACAGGCACAGATACGCAGTATTTT.

The genes are TRBV7-2 and TRBJ1-2; TRBD1 agrees at 10 bases. Germline CDR1 is SGHTA and CDR2 is FQGNSA. The V gene end was trimmed by 1 base and the J gene end by 13 bases; junction bases not matched to a gene: 12. The CDR3 has 15 residues. The CDR3 DNA follows: TGTGCCAGCAGCTTAGAAAGGGGGACAGGGGATATCGTCACCTTC. Translation gives CASSLERGTGDIVTF.

The J gene is TRBJ1-2, the V gene TRBV12-5; perhaps TRBD1 as D (5 bases). CDR1 is LGHNT, CDR2 FRNRAP, per germline. The CDR3 runs to 16 residues. The germline V and J ends were trimmed by 0 bases and 4 bases, with 15 bases remaining between them. The chain's CDR3 is CASGLVLDSLSYGYTF. DNA for the CDR3: TGTGCTAGTGGTTTGGTCCTTGACAGCCTGAGCTATGGCTACACCTTC.